The clone carrying this T cell receptor beta chain was found once. Authors' analysis steps: Counts of nucleated cells, estimated from reference gene primer amplification, were obtained. Using immunoSEQ multiplex PCR, the repertoire was profiled, and TCRdb retains in-frame clones only, with some absent. D and trimming were read from the DNA, whereas the V and J calls and clone size are those reported in that table. The data hold a few hundred thousand clones, with about 88% observed a single time. This CDR3 comprises 13 residues. The V end lost 4 bases, the J end lost 3 bases, and 10 bases lay between the germline ends. The germline V gene has CDR1 MNHEY and CDR2 SVGAGI. The sample belongs to a study of blood T cell repertoires in COVID-19. For the study at large: Samples representing acute and convalescent COVID-19 were sourced from the United States, Italy and Spain. Nucleic acid was either cDNA or gDNA, and it came from T cells, B-cell-depleted T cells, or PBMCs.

This TCR derives from an older woman with acute or convalescent COVID-19. Sequencing used peripheral blood. This chain connects TRBV6-5 to TRBJ2-7, with D possibly matching TRBD1 (6 bases). Here the CDR3 reads CASSFGQSYEQYF. The CDR3 DNA sequence: TGTGCCAGCAGTTTCGGACAGAGCTACGAGCAGTACTTC.